The rows below give T cell receptor beta chains drawn from one sample of a study of human T cells and chemical hapten exposure. TCRdb fed the RACE reads into MiXCR, producing one record per CDR3 protein. The sample carries a few hundred thousand distinct CDR3 sequences, under 6.5% recorded once. The sample in question was whole blood, obtained in connection with sensitization to the hapten diphenylcyclopropenone (DPC). The receptors here all came from a woman younger than 30 with alopecia areata. Some clones in this sample may be carry-over from other donors' samples. Both conserved end residues are part of each CDR3. The D gene is left open where the match is weak. Size is stated for part of the rows, as once, few or many counts, or as a class when the clone is expanded.

size: few; D: .; length: 14; J: TRBJ2-6; V: TRBV10-3; CDR3: CASQGQTGANVLTF; DNA: TGTGCCAGTCAGGGGCAAACTGGGGCCAACGTCCTGACTTTC
size: .; D: .; length: 13; J: TRBJ2-7; V: TRBV5-6; CDR3: CASSLGWIYEQYF; DNA: TGTGCCAGCAGCTTGGGGTGGATTTACGAGCAGTACTTC
size: .; D: .; length: 16; J: TRBJ1-6; V: TRBV12-3/TRBV12-4; CDR3: CASSLMAGGNNSPLHF; DNA: TGTGCCAGCAGTTTAATGGCAGGCGGAAATAATTCACCCCTCCACTTT
size: many; D: .; length: 15; J: TRBJ1-5; V: TRBV6-2/TRBV6-3; CDR3: CASSYVAGLNQPQHF; DNA: TGTGCCAGCAGTTACGTTGCGGGACTCAATCAGCCCCAGCATTTT
size: few; D: TRBD1; length: 19; J: TRBJ1-2; V: TRBV4-1; CDR3: CASSQRPDPLDRGNYGYTF; DNA: TGCGCCAGCAGCCAACGACCGGATCCTTTGGACAGGGGAAACTATGGCTACACCTTC
size: .; D: .; length: 12; J: TRBJ2-1; V: TRBV9; CDR3: CASSVRPLEQFF; DNA: TGTGCCAGCAGCGTTAGACCCCTCGAGCAGTTCTTC
size: many; D: .; length: 15; J: TRBJ1-2; V: TRBV18; CDR3: CASSLSPDTPVDYTF; DNA: TGTGCCAGCTCACTGTCCCCGGATACCCCAGTCGACTACACCTTC
size: once; D: .; length: 13; J: TRBJ2-7; V: TRBV20-1; CDR3: CSASQDSKYEQYF; DNA: TGCAGTGCTAGTCAAGACAGCAAATACGAGCAGTACTTC
size: few; D: .; length: 9; J: TRBJ1-3; V: TRBV12-3/TRBV12-4; CDR3: CATGNTIYF; DNA: TGTGCCACCGGAAACACCATATATTTT
size: many; D: TRBD1; length: 14; J: TRBJ1-2; V: TRBV6-2/TRBV6-3; CDR3: CASSVGTEVYGYTF; DNA: TGTGCCAGCTCTGTCGGGACAGAAGTCTATGGCTACACCTTC
size: many; D: .; length: 11; J: TRBJ1-3; V: TRBV15; CDR3: CATSSGGTIYF; DNA: TGTGCCACCAGCAGTGGGGGCACCATATATTTT
size: .; D: .; length: 15; J: TRBJ2-2; V: TRBV6-2/TRBV6-3; CDR3: CASSYWVSGAGELFF; DNA: TGTGCCAGCAGTTACTGGGTCAGCGGAGCCGGGGAGCTGTTTTTT
size: few; D: TRBD2; length: 14; J: TRBJ2-7; V: TRBV10-3; CDR3: CAIRDGTGGYEQYF; DNA: TGTGCCATCAGGGATGGGACGGGGGGTTACGAGCAGTACTTC
size: few; D: .; length: 14; J: TRBJ1-5; V: TRBV7-2; CDR3: CASSLEGVGQPQHF; DNA: TGTGCCAGCAGCTTAGAAGGGGTGGGGCAGCCCCAGCATTTT
size: .; D: .; length: 15; J: TRBJ2-1; V: TRBV4-3; CDR3: CASSQGSGAGNEQFF; DNA: TGCGCCAGCAGCCAAGGGTCAGGGGCCGGCAATGAGCAGTTCTTC
size: many; D: .; length: 13; J: TRBJ1-1; V: TRBV7-9; CDR3: CASSQNINTEAFF; DNA: TGTGCCAGCAGCCAGAACATTAACACTGAAGCTTTCTTT
size: few; D: .; length: 13; J: TRBJ2-5; V: TRBV10-3; CDR3: CATARDQQETQYF; DNA: TGTGCCACCGCCCGGGATCAACAAGAGACCCAGTACTTC
size: few; D: .; length: 14; J: TRBJ1-5; V: TRBV6-2/TRBV6-3; CDR3: CASSYSSGYQPQHF; DNA: TGTGCCAGCAGTTACTCGAGCGGTTATCAGCCCCAGCATTTT
size: many; D: .; length: 12; J: TRBJ2-6; V: TRBV6-5; CDR3: CASRTGANVLTF; DNA: TGTGCCAGCAGGACGGGAGCCAACGTCCTGACTTTC
size: .; D: .; length: 16; J: TRBJ2-7; V: TRBV28; CDR3: CASRGHSGKASYEQYF; DNA: TGTGCCAGCAGGGGACATTCAGGGAAAGCTTCCTACGAGCAGTACTTC
size: .; D: .; length: 12; J: TRBJ2-2; V: TRBV27; CDR3: CASRNFDGELFF; DNA: TGTGCCAGCAGAAACTTCGACGGGGAGCTGTTTTTT
size: .; D: TRBD1; length: 13; J: TRBJ2-3; V: TRBV10-3; CDR3: CAIRTGITDTQYF; DNA: TGTGCCATCAGGACAGGGATCACAGATACGCAGTATTTT
size: many; D: TRBD1; length: 14; J: TRBJ1-6; V: TRBV2; CDR3: CASRRDSSNSPLHF; DNA: TGTGCCAGCAGAAGGGACAGCTCAAATTCACCCCTCCACTTT
size: .; D: .; length: 16; J: TRBJ1-5; V: TRBV27; CDR3: CASRYGTGYSNQPQHF; DNA: TGTGCCAGCAGATATGGGACTGGGTATAGCAATCAGCCCCAGCATTTT
size: few; D: .; length: 15; J: TRBJ2-7; V: TRBV3-1; CDR3: CASSQGHSTSYEQYF; DNA: TGTGCCAGCAGCCAAGGTCACAGCACCAGCTACGAGCAGTACTTC
size: .; D: .; length: 14; J: TRBJ1-3; V: TRBV20-1; CDR3: CSASSPDEGNTIYF; DNA: TGCAGTGCTAGTTCTCCCGACGAAGGAAACACCATATATTTT
size: few; D: TRBD1; length: 12; J: TRBJ2-7; V: TRBV29-1; CDR3: CSVGQGIYEQYF; DNA: TGCAGCGTCGGACAGGGGATTTACGAGCAGTACTTC
size: many; D: .; length: 13; J: TRBJ2-3; V: TRBV5-1; CDR3: CASSLDSTDTQYF; DNA: TGCGCCAGCAGCTTGGATAGCACAGATACGCAGTATTTT
size: many; D: TRBD1; length: 14; J: TRBJ1-4; V: TRBV7-6; CDR3: CASSYGTGDEKLFF; DNA: TGTGCCAGCAGCTACGGGACAGGGGATGAAAAACTGTTTTTT
size: .; D: .; length: 17; J: TRBJ1-5; V: TRBV12-5; CDR3: CASGLVLGGRSNQPQHF; DNA: TGTGCTAGTGGTTTGGTACTAGGAGGACGTAGCAATCAGCCCCAGCATTTT
size: many; D: TRBD1; length: 12; J: TRBJ1-2; V: TRBV29-1; CDR3: CSARQGSYGYTF; DNA: TGCAGCGCCCGACAGGGGTCCTATGGCTACACCTTC
size: many; D: .; length: 14; J: TRBJ1-3; V: TRBV15; CDR3: CATSRDRGDHTIYF; DNA: TGTGCCACCAGCAGAGATCGCGGGGATCACACCATATATTTT
size: .; D: TRBD2; length: 16; J: TRBJ2-5; V: TRBV5-6; CDR3: CASSGRLAGGPETQYF; DNA: TGTGCCAGCAGCGGGAGACTAGCGGGGGGCCCGGAGACCCAGTACTTC
size: .; D: .; length: 17; J: TRBJ1-3; V: TRBV12-3/TRBV12-4; CDR3: CASIISWAGASRNTIYF; DNA: TGTGCCAGCATCATCTCCTGGGCAGGGGCCTCCAGGAACACCATATATTTT
size: .; D: TRBD1; length: 16; J: TRBJ2-3; V: TRBV7-7; CDR3: CASSSRTGSHTDTQYF; DNA: TGTGCTAGCAGCTCGAGGACAGGATCTCACACAGATACGCAGTATTTT
size: few; D: TRBD1; length: 15; J: TRBJ2-7; V: TRBV4-2; CDR3: CASSQVTGLNYEQYF; DNA: TGTGCCAGCAGCCAAGTGACAGGGTTGAACTACGAGCAGTACTTC
size: many; D: .; length: 14; J: TRBJ2-7; V: TRBV5-6; CDR3: CASSSSAGAYEQYF; DNA: TGTGCCAGCAGCTCCTCGGCAGGGGCCTACGAGCAGTACTTC
size: few; D: TRBD1; length: 16; J: TRBJ1-5; V: TRBV19; CDR3: CASRDRTGESNQPQHF; DNA: TGTGCCAGCCGGGATAGGACAGGGGAATCCAATCAGCCCCAGCATTTT
size: .; D: TRBD1; length: 14; J: TRBJ2-7; V: TRBV20-1; CDR3: CSATRDRGFYEQYF; DNA: TGCAGTGCTACCCGGGACAGGGGTTTCTACGAGCAGTACTTC
size: .; D: .; length: 15; J: TRBJ2-2; V: TRBV7-9; CDR3: CASSLVLRNTGELFF; DNA: TGTGCCAGCAGCTTAGTACTCAGGAACACCGGGGAGCTGTTTTTT
size: once; D: TRBD2; length: 15; J: TRBJ2-7; V: TRBV28; CDR3: CASSLLSGASYEQYF; DNA: TGTGCCAGCAGTCTGCTTAGCGGGGCTTCCTACGAGCAGTACTTC
size: .; D: TRBD1; length: 17; J: TRBJ1-3; V: TRBV4-1; CDR3: CASSQRRGLVSGNTIYF; DNA: TGCGCCAGCAGCCAAAGAAGGGGGCTTGTCTCTGGAAACACCATATATTTT
size: few; D: TRBD1; length: 16; J: TRBJ2-7; V: TRBV9; CDR3: CASSAEETGATYEQYF; DNA: TGTGCCAGCAGCGCCGAGGAGACAGGGGCAACCTACGAGCAGTACTTC
size: few; D: .; length: 13; J: TRBJ1-6; V: TRBV25-1; CDR3: CASRLDRASPLHF; DNA: TGTGCCAGCCGTCTCGACAGAGCTTCACCCCTCCACTTT
size: many; D: .; length: 12; J: TRBJ1-1; V: TRBV7-8; CDR3: CASSLATSEAFF; DNA: TGTGCCAGCAGCTTAGCGACATCTGAAGCTTTCTTT
size: .; D: TRBD1; length: 14; J: TRBJ2-1; V: TRBV7-2; CDR3: CASKTGQGGNEQFF; DNA: TGTGCCAGCAAGACGGGACAGGGAGGCAATGAGCAGTTCTTC
size: many; D: .; length: 11; J: TRBJ1-1; V: TRBV20-1; CDR3: CSAGGGPEAFF; DNA: TGCAGTGCCGGGGGGGGGCCCGAAGCTTTCTTT
size: many; D: .; length: 11; J: TRBJ1-1; V: TRBV7-2; CDR3: CASSPSIGAFF; DNA: TGTGCCAGCAGTCCCTCCATTGGAGCTTTCTTT